This T cell receptor (beta chain) was profiled in a study of cytomegalovirus exposure and HLA in healthy donors. Findings and limits, study-wide: TRBV6-2, TRBV6-3 and some other V segments were unresolvable in 87-base-pair reads.

The PCR ran on 60 Vbeta and 13 Jbeta primers. The table came from immunoSEQ multiplex PCR; TCRdb's copy has only in-frame clones and leaves some out. The sample yields roughly 170,000 clones, 70% to 85% seen once. Worth noting for this clone: Its cognate antigen is unknown.

This CDR3 spans 14 amino acids. Trimming pared 5 bases from V and 4 bases from J, leaving 14 bases between. Germline CDR1 SGHTA, CDR2 FQGTGA. Sequenced sample: PBMCs. This sequence joins TRBV7-3 and TRBJ1-1; D is perhaps TRBD1 (5 bases). This sequence originates from a girl under 10 years old in good health and CMV-seropositive. The CDR3 DNA reads TGTGCCAGCAGCCGGGACTTTGGGTCCACTGAAGCTTTCTTT. Translation: CASSRDFGSTEAFF. Full variable domain (rest looked up from reference TRBV7-3 and TRBJ1-1): GAGVSQTPSNKVTEKGKYVELRCDPISGHTALYWYRQSLGQGPEFLIYFQGTGAADDSGLPNDRFFAVRPEGSVSTLKIQRTERGDSAVYLCASSRDFGSTEAFFGQGTRLTVV.